This is a list of T cell receptor beta chains from one sample in a study of shared clonotypes between healthy human individuals. TCRdb keeps only in-frame clones here, not all; method: immunoSEQ multiplex PCR. The sample includes 2,500,000 or so clones, roughly 90% of them seen just once. Source material: naive CD4+ T cells from PBMCs. Source of these receptors: a man younger than 35 in good health. Some clones in this sample may be carry-over from other donors' samples. Each CDR3 is given with its conserved first and last residue. The D gene is left open where the match is weak. Clone size, where shown, is once, few, many, or a class for clones that have expanded.

D gene: TRBD2; clone size: -; J gene: TRBJ2-1; V gene: TRBV29-1; CDR3 protein: CSSLAGESYNEQFF; CDR3 DNA: TGCAGCTCCCTAGCGGGAGAAAGCTACAATGAGCAGTTCTTC
D gene: -; clone size: -; J gene: TRBJ2-1; V gene: TRBV11-3; CDR3 protein: CASSLRLANYNEQFF; CDR3 DNA: TGTGCCAGCAGCTTACGATTAGCAAACTACAATGAGCAGTTCTTC
D gene: -; clone size: -; J gene: TRBJ1-2; V gene: TRBV19; CDR3 protein: CASEEGLGGYTF; CDR3 DNA: TGTGCCAGTGAGGAGGGGCTCGGTGGCTACACCTTC
D gene: -; clone size: -; J gene: TRBJ2-3; V gene: TRBV5-1; CDR3 protein: CASSSGTEGQYF; CDR3 DNA: TGCGCCAGCAGCTCAGGGACTGAGGGGCAGTATTTT
D gene: TRBD1; clone size: -; J gene: TRBJ2-6; V gene: TRBV7-9; CDR3 protein: CASSWNRGWANVLTF; CDR3 DNA: TGTGCCAGCAGCTGGAACAGGGGGTGGGCCAACGTCCTGACTTTC
D gene: -; clone size: many; J gene: TRBJ1-2; V gene: TRBV6-1; CDR3 protein: CASSEAGRRADYGYTF; CDR3 DNA: TGTGCCAGCAGTGAAGCAGGACGCAGGGCAGACTATGGCTACACCTTC
D gene: -; clone size: -; J gene: TRBJ2-7; V gene: TRBV11-3; CDR3 protein: CASSGRSSYEQYF; CDR3 DNA: TGTGCCAGCAGTGGCAGGAGCTCCTACGAGCAGTACTTC
D gene: -; clone size: -; J gene: TRBJ1-2; V gene: TRBV19; CDR3 protein: CASSISRAQARYGYTF; CDR3 DNA: TGTGCCAGTAGTATAAGTCGGGCACAGGCCCGCTATGGCTACACCTTC
D gene: -; clone size: -; J gene: TRBJ1-4; V gene: TRBV21-1; CDR3 protein: CASSRRNEKLFF; CDR3 DNA: TGTGCCAGCAGCAGACGGAATGAAAAACTGTTTTTT
D gene: TRBD2; clone size: -; J gene: TRBJ2-2; V gene: TRBV5-1; CDR3 protein: CASSLGSGRNTGELFF; CDR3 DNA: TGCGCCAGCAGCTTGGGAAGCGGGAGGAACACCGGGGAGCTGTTTTTT
D gene: -; clone size: -; J gene: TRBJ2-1; V gene: TRBV9; CDR3 protein: CASSVGAGTYNEQFF; CDR3 DNA: TGTGCCAGCAGCGTAGGAGCTGGGACCTACAATGAGCAGTTCTTC
D gene: -; clone size: -; J gene: TRBJ1-1; V gene: TRBV7-8; CDR3 protein: CASSLVSGNTEAFF; CDR3 DNA: TGTGCCAGCAGCTTAGTCTCTGGGAACACTGAAGCTTTCTTT
D gene: -; clone size: -; J gene: TRBJ2-7; V gene: TRBV30; CDR3 protein: CAWLGGGAYEQYF; CDR3 DNA: TGTGCCTGGTTAGGTGGAGGGGCCTACGAGCAGTACTTC
D gene: TRBD2; clone size: -; J gene: TRBJ2-3; V gene: TRBV15; CDR3 protein: CATSRGGAGGIDTQYF; CDR3 DNA: TGTGCCACCAGCAGAGGAGGGGCGGGAGGGATAGATACGCAGTATTTT
D gene: -; clone size: -; J gene: TRBJ2-7; V gene: TRBV30; CDR3 protein: CAWSAGSGPYEQYF; CDR3 DNA: TGTGCCTGGAGTGCCGGGTCGGGGCCCTACGAGCAGTACTTC
D gene: -; clone size: -; J gene: TRBJ1-2; V gene: TRBV14; CDR3 protein: CASSQGRYGYTF; CDR3 DNA: TGTGCCAGCAGCCAAGGGAGGTATGGCTACACCTTC
D gene: -; clone size: -; J gene: TRBJ1-3; V gene: TRBV10-1; CDR3 protein: CASSESNRLNSGNTIYF; CDR3 DNA: TGCGCCAGCAGTGAGTCGAACAGGCTCAACTCTGGAAACACCATATATTTT
D gene: -; clone size: -; J gene: TRBJ2-6; V gene: TRBV14; CDR3 protein: CASSQDVYYSGANVLTF; CDR3 DNA: TGTGCCAGCAGCCAAGACGTATATTACTCTGGGGCCAACGTCCTGACTTTC
D gene: -; clone size: -; J gene: TRBJ2-1; V gene: TRBV6-1; CDR3 protein: CASRHRDTYNEQFF; CDR3 DNA: TGTGCCAGCAGACACAGGGATACCTACAATGAGCAGTTCTTC
D gene: -; clone size: -; J gene: TRBJ1-1; V gene: TRBV7-3; CDR3 protein: CASNPTRGGETEAFF; CDR3 DNA: TGTGCCAGCAACCCGACGCGGGGAGGAGAGACTGAAGCTTTCTTT
D gene: -; clone size: -; J gene: TRBJ2-7; V gene: TRBV6-5; CDR3 protein: CASSYNTGSYEQYF; CDR3 DNA: TGTGCCAGCAGTTACAATACGGGTTCCTACGAGCAGTACTTC
D gene: -; clone size: -; J gene: TRBJ1-3; V gene: TRBV28; CDR3 protein: CASSSALGSSGNTIYF; CDR3 DNA: TGTGCCAGCAGTTCCGCATTAGGGTCCTCTGGAAACACCATATATTTT
D gene: -; clone size: -; J gene: TRBJ2-1; V gene: TRBV11-3; CDR3 protein: CASSARRSSYNEQFF; CDR3 DNA: TGTGCCAGCAGCGCTAGGAGGAGCTCCTACAATGAGCAGTTCTTC
D gene: -; clone size: -; J gene: TRBJ1-1; V gene: TRBV9; CDR3 protein: CASSVGQTFNTEAFF; CDR3 DNA: TGTGCCAGCAGCGTCGGACAGACTTTCAACACTGAAGCTTTCTTT
D gene: -; clone size: -; J gene: TRBJ2-5; V gene: TRBV19; CDR3 protein: CATTRGETQYF; CDR3 DNA: TGTGCCACAACCCGCGGAGAGACCCAGTACTTC
D gene: TRBD2; clone size: -; J gene: TRBJ2-1; V gene: TRBV7-3; CDR3 protein: CASSPRGLAGGNSDEQFF; CDR3 DNA: TGTGCCAGCAGCCCGAGGGGACTAGCGGGAGGAAATAGCGATGAGCAGTTCTTC
D gene: -; clone size: -; J gene: TRBJ2-5; V gene: TRBV5-6; CDR3 protein: CASSRRGRETQYF; CDR3 DNA: TGTGCCAGCAGCCGAAGGGGCCGGGAGACCCAGTACTTC